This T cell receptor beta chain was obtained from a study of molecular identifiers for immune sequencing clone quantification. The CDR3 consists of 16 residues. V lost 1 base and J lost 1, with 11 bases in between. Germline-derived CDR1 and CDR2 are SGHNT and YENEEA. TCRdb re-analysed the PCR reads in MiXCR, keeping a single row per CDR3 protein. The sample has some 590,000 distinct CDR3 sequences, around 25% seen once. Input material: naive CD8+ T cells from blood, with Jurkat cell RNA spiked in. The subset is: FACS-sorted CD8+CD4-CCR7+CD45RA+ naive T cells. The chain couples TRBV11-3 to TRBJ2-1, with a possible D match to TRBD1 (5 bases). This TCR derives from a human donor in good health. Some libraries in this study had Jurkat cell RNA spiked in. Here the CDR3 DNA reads TGTGCCAGCAGCTTAGCAAGGGCAGGGTCCTACAATGAGCAGTTCTTC. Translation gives CASSLARAGSYNEQFF.